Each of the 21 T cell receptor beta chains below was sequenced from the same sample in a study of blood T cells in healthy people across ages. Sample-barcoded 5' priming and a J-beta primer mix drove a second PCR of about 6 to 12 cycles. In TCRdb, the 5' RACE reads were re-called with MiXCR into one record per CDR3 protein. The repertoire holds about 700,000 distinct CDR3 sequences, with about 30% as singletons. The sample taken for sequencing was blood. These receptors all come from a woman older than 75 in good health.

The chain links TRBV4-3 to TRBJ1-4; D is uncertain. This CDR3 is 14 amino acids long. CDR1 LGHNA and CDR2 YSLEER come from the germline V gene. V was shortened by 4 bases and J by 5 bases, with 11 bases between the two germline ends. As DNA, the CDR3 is TGCGCCAGCAGCCGACGGGCCGACAATGAAAAACTGTTTTTT. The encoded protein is CASSRRADNEKLFF.

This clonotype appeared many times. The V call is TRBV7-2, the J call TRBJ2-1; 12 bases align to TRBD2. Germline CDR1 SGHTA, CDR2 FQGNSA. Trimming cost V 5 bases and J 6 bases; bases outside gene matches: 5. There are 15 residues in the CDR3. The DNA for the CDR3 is TGTGCCAGCAGCCCGACTAGCGGGGGCGTCAATGAGCAGTTCTTC. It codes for CASSPTSGGVNEQFF.

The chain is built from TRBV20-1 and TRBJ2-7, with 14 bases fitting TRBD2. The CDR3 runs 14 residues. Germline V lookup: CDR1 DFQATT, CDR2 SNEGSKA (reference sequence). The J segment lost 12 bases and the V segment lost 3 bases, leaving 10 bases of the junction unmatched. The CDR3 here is CSASRLAGGETRYF. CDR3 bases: TGCAGTGCTAGCCGACTAGCGGGGGGGGAGACCCGGTACTTC.

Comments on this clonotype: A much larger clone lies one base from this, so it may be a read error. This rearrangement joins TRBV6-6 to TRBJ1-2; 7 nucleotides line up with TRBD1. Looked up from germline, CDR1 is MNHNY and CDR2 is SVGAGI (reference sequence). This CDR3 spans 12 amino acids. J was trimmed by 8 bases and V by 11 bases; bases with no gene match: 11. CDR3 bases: TGTGCCGGCATCGGACAGGCGGGAGGCTACACCTTC. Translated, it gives CAGIGQAGGYTF.

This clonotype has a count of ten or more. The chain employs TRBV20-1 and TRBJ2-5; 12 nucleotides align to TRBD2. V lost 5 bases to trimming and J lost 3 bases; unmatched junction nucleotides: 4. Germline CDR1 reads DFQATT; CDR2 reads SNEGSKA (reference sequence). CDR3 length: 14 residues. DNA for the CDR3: TGCAGTGCTGGGGGACTAGCGGGCAAAGAGACCCAGTACTTC. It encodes CSAGGLAGKETQYF.

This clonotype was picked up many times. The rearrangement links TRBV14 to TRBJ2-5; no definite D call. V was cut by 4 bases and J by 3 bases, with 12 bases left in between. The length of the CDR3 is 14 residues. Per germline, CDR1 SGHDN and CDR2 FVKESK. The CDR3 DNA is TGTGCCAGCAGCCCGTGGACCGAGGAAGAGACCCAGTACTTC. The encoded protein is CASSPWTEEETQYF.

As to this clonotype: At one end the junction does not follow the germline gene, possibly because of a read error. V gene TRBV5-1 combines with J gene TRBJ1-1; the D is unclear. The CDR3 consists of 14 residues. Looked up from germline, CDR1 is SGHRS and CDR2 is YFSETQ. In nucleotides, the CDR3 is TGCACCAGCAGCTTGTCGATCCGGAAGACTGAAGCTTTCTTT. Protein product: CTSSLSIRKTEAFF.

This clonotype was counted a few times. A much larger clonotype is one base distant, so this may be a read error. The CDR3 DNA reads as TGTGCCAGCAGACACCGGGACAGGGGGTCCTACGAGCAGTACTTC. It specifies CASRHRDRGSYEQYF. The chain couples TRBV5-7 to TRBJ2-7, with TRBD1 identical over 11 bases. TRBV5-7 is reported as an ORF; its role is uncertain. This CDR3 has 15 amino acids. V lost 5 bases, J lost 1 base, and 5 bases stayed unmatched.

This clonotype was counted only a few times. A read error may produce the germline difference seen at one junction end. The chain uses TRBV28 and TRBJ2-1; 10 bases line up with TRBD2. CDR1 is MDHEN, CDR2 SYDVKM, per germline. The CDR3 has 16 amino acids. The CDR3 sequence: CTSRTRTSGVSNEQFF. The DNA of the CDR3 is TGTACCAGCAGGACCCGGACTAGCGGTGTCTCGAATGAGCAGTTCTTC.

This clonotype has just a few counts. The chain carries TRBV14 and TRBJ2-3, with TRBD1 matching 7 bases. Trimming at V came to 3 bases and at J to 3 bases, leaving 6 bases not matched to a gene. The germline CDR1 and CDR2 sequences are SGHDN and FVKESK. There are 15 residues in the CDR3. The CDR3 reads CASSQTGQTTDTQYF. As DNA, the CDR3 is TGTGCCAGCAGCCAGACGGGACAGACAACAGATACGCAGTATTTT.

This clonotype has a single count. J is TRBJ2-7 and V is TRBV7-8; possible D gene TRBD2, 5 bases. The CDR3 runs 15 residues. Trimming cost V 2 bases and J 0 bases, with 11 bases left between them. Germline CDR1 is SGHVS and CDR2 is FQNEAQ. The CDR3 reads CASSLNSGSSYEQYF. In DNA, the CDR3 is TGTGCCAGCAGCTTAAACTCGGGAAGCTCCTACGAGCAGTACTTC.

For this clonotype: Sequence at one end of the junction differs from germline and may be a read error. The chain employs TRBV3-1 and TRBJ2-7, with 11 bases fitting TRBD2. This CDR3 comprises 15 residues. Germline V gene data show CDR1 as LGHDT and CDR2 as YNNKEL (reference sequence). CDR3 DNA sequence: TGTGCCAGCAGACAAGTAGCGGGGGGGCCGACCGAGCAGTACTTC. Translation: CASRQVAGGPTEQYF.

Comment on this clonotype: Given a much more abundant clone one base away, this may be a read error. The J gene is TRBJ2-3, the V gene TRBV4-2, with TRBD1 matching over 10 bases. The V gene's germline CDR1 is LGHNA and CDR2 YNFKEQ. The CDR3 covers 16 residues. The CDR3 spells CTSSQEGTGVRDTQYF. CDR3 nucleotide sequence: TGTACCAGCAGCCAAGAGGGGACAGGGGTGCGAGATACGCAGTATTTT.

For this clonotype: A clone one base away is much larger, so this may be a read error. CDR3 DNA: TGTGCCAGCAGCCCGATTAGCACAGATACGCGGTATTTT. Amino acid sequence: CASSPISTDTRYF. This chain uses TRBV14 with TRBJ2-3; D ambiguous. CDR3 length: 13 residues. Germline V gives CDR1 SGHDN, CDR2 FVKESK.

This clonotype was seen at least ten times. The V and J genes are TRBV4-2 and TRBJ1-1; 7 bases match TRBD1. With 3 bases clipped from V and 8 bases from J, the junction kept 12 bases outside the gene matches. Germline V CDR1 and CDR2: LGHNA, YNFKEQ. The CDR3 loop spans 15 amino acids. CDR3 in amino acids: CASSHDETGTGEAFF. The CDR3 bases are TGTGCCAGCAGCCATGATGAGACAGGGACGGGGGAAGCTTTCTTT.

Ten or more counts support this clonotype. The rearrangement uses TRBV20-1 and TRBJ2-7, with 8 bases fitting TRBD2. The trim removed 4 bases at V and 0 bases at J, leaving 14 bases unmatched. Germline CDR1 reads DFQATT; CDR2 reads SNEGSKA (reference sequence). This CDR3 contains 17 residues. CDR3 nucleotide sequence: TGCAGTGCTACCAGCACCGAAACTAGCGGCCTCTCCTACGAGCAGTACTTC. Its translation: CSATSTETSGLSYEQYF.

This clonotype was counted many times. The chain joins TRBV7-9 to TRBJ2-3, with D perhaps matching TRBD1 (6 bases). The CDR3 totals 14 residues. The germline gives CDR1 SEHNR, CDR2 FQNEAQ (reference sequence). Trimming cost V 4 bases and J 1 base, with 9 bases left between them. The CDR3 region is CASSWGPGTDTQYF. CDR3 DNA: TGTGCCAGCAGCTGGGGGCCGGGCACAGATACGCAGTATTTT.

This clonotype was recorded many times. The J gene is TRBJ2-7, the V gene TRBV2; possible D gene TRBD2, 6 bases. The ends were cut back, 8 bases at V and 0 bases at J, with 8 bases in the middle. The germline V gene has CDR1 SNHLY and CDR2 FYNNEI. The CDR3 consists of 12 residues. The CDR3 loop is CASRENSYEQYF. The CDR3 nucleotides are TGTGCCAGCCGGGAGAACTCCTACGAGCAGTACTTC.

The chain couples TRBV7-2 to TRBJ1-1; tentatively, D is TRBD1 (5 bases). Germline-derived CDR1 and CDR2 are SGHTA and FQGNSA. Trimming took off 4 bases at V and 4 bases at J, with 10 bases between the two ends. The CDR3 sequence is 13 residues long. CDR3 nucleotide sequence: TGTGCCAGCAGCTCCCACAGGTTCACTGAAGCTTTCTTT. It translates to CASSSHRFTEAFF. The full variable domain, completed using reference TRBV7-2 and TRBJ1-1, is GAGVSQSPSNKVTEKGKDVELRCDPISGHTALYWYRQSLGQGLEFLIYFQGNSAPDKSGLPSDRFSAERTGGSVSTLTIQRTQQEDSAVYLCASSSHRFTEAFFGQGTRLTVV.

The CDR3 loop reads CASSLVGTAEQYF. For the CDR3, the DNA is TGTGCCAGCAGCTTAGTAGGGACTGCTGAGCAGTACTTC. This chain links TRBV7-6 with TRBJ2-7, with D possibly being TRBD2 (6 bases). Germline assignment: CDR1 SGHVS and CDR2 FNYEAQ. The CDR3 covers 13 residues. Trimming stripped 1 base from V and 7 bases from J, with 11 bases between.

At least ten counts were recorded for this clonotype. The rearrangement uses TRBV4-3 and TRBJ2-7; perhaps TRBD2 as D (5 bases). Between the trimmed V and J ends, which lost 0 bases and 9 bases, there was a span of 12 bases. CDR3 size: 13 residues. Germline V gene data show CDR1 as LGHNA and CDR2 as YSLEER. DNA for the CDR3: TGCGCCAGCAGCCAAGAAATGCGAGCGGTGCAGTACTTC. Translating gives CASSQEMRAVQYF.